Listed below are T cell receptor beta chains from one sample, sequenced in a study of T cell responses to AZD1222 COVID-19 vaccine. TCRdb's table, derived via immunoSEQ multiplex PCR, lists solely in-frame clones and lacks some. The table shows more than 150,000 clones, with about nine tenths occurring only once. Here the sequenced sample was peripheral blood, taken 28 days after the second AZD1222 dose. These receptors all come from an adult who received the AZD1222 COVID-19 vaccine. The CDR3 runs from the conserved cysteine through the conserved F or W. D genes are given only for firm matches. Clone size is given for some rows only: seen once, a few or many times, or a class if the clone is expanded.

v_call: TRBV6-5
clone_size: -
j_call: TRBJ2-7
d_call: -
cdr3_nt: TGTGCCAGCAGTTACTCCCACGACACCTACGAGCAGTACTTC
cdr3_aa: CASSYSHDTYEQYF

v_call: TRBV5-1
clone_size: -
j_call: TRBJ1-2
d_call: -
cdr3_nt: TGCGCCAGCAGCTTGTGGGGGGTCTCGGAAAAGTATGGCTACACCTTC
cdr3_aa: CASSLWGVSEKYGYTF

v_call: TRBV6-6
clone_size: -
j_call: TRBJ2-1
d_call: TRBD2
cdr3_nt: TGTGCCACGAAGTTAGCGGGACCCTACAATGAGCAGTTCTTC
cdr3_aa: CATKLAGPYNEQFF

v_call: TRBV7-2
clone_size: -
j_call: TRBJ2-7
d_call: -
cdr3_nt: TGTGCCAGCAGCTTAGGCCTAGTCCTCGAGCAGTACTTC
cdr3_aa: CASSLGLVLEQYF

v_call: TRBV5-4
clone_size: -
j_call: TRBJ2-7
d_call: -
cdr3_nt: TGTGCCAGCAGCGGGACGGACAGCTACTCCTACGAGCAGTACTTC
cdr3_aa: CASSGTDSYSYEQYF

v_call: TRBV29-1
clone_size: few
j_call: TRBJ1-3
d_call: -
cdr3_nt: TGCAGCGCCCTGGACGGAGGTGGAAACACCATATATTTT
cdr3_aa: CSALDGGGNTIYF

v_call: TRBV6-5
clone_size: -
j_call: TRBJ1-1
d_call: -
cdr3_nt: TGTGCCAGCAGTTACGGGGCGTACACTGAAGCTTTCTTT
cdr3_aa: CASSYGAYTEAFF

v_call: TRBV7-9
clone_size: -
j_call: TRBJ1-1
d_call: -
cdr3_nt: TGTGCCAGCAGCCCAGTTTCGTGGAACACTGAAGCTTTCTTT
cdr3_aa: CASSPVSWNTEAFF

v_call: TRBV9
clone_size: -
j_call: TRBJ1-2
d_call: -
cdr3_nt: TGTGCCAGCAGCGTAGGGGGGGCTGGTAACTATGGCTACACCTTC
cdr3_aa: CASSVGGAGNYGYTF

v_call: TRBV5-6
clone_size: -
j_call: TRBJ2-1
d_call: TRBD2
cdr3_nt: TGTGCCAGCAGCTTGTCGGCACCGGGAGGCTCCTACAATGAGCAGTTCTTC
cdr3_aa: CASSLSAPGGSYNEQFF

v_call: TRBV9
clone_size: -
j_call: TRBJ2-1
d_call: TRBD2
cdr3_nt: TGTGCCAGCAGCGCCGTCGCGGGCGCGCGGGAGGATCGTGAGCAGTTCTTC
cdr3_aa: CASSAVAGAREDREQFF

v_call: TRBV28
clone_size: -
j_call: TRBJ2-4
d_call: -
cdr3_nt: TGTGCCAGCAGACGGACAGAGGGGAGCAAAAACATTCAGTACTTC
cdr3_aa: CASRRTEGSKNIQYF

v_call: TRBV28
clone_size: -
j_call: TRBJ1-2
d_call: TRBD1
cdr3_nt: TGTGCCAGCAGTTCGGGGACAGGGTCGGGCGTATACACCTTC
cdr3_aa: CASSSGTGSGVYTF

v_call: TRBV6-5
clone_size: -
j_call: TRBJ2-7
d_call: -
cdr3_nt: TGTGCCAGCGAAGAGGCATACGAGCAGTACTTC
cdr3_aa: CASEEAYEQYF

v_call: TRBV3-1/TRBV3-2
clone_size: -
j_call: TRBJ1-1
d_call: -
cdr3_nt: TGTGCCAGCAGCACGAGGGGGGTATCGGACGAAGCTTTCTTT
cdr3_aa: CASSTRGVSDEAFF

v_call: TRBV7-2
clone_size: -
j_call: TRBJ2-3
d_call: -
cdr3_nt: TGTGCCAGCAGCTTCAGGGGATGGGTGGGGACTAGCACAGATACGCAGTATTTT
cdr3_aa: CASSFRGWVGTSTDTQYF

v_call: TRBV4-1
clone_size: -
j_call: TRBJ2-7
d_call: TRBD2
cdr3_nt: TGCGCCAGCAGCCAAGATGCAAGCGGGAGGGTTTACGAGCAGTACTTC
cdr3_aa: CASSQDASGRVYEQYF

v_call: TRBV18
clone_size: -
j_call: TRBJ1-2
d_call: -
cdr3_nt: TGTGCCAGCTCACCCGGCGGGGGGAACTATGGCTACACCTTC
cdr3_aa: CASSPGGGNYGYTF

v_call: TRBV20-1
clone_size: -
j_call: TRBJ2-3
d_call: TRBD2
cdr3_nt: TGCAGTGCTAGTAGTCTAGCGGGAGGAGCCGGTACGCAGTATTTT
cdr3_aa: CSASSLAGGAGTQYF

v_call: TRBV28
clone_size: -
j_call: TRBJ1-3
d_call: TRBD1
cdr3_nt: TGTGCCAGCAGTTTCGGGGGGGACAGGGGGCTTGTGGCTGGAAACACCATATATTTT
cdr3_aa: CASSFGGDRGLVAGNTIYF

v_call: TRBV19
clone_size: -
j_call: TRBJ2-7
d_call: TRBD1
cdr3_nt: TGTGCCAGTAGTATAGTCGAGGGGGCAAGGGAGCAGTACTTC
cdr3_aa: CASSIVEGAREQYF

v_call: TRBV2
clone_size: -
j_call: TRBJ2-1
d_call: TRBD2
cdr3_nt: TGTGCCAGCACTAGCGGGAGAAGCAATGAGCAGTTCTTC
cdr3_aa: CASTSGRSNEQFF

v_call: TRBV7-2
clone_size: -
j_call: TRBJ1-2
d_call: -
cdr3_nt: TGTGCCAGCAGCTTAGTGGTGGGGTTACTTAACTATGGCTACACCTTC
cdr3_aa: CASSLVVGLLNYGYTF

v_call: TRBV11-3
clone_size: -
j_call: TRBJ2-1
d_call: TRBD2
cdr3_nt: TGTGCCAGCAGCTTAGATGGGGGGGACTCCTACAATGAGCAGTTCTTC
cdr3_aa: CASSLDGGDSYNEQFF

v_call: TRBV28
clone_size: -
j_call: TRBJ1-1
d_call: -
cdr3_nt: TGTGCCAGCAGATACGACAGGGAAGCTTTCTTT
cdr3_aa: CASRYDREAFF

v_call: TRBV4-1
clone_size: -
j_call: TRBJ2-7
d_call: TRBD2
cdr3_nt: TGCGCCAGCAGCCAGGAACCGGGACTAGCGGGAGGTTACGAGCAGTACTTC
cdr3_aa: CASSQEPGLAGGYEQYF

v_call: TRBV2
clone_size: -
j_call: TRBJ2-2
d_call: -
cdr3_nt: TGTGCCAGCAGTGAAGGCCCCGGGGAGCTGTTTTTT
cdr3_aa: CASSEGPGELFF

v_call: TRBV5-1
clone_size: -
j_call: TRBJ2-7
d_call: TRBD1
cdr3_nt: TGCGCCAGCAGCCTGGACAGGCTGGGACGGAACCTCCTAGGCGAGCAGTACTTC
cdr3_aa: CASSLDRLGRNLLGEQYF

v_call: TRBV5-6
clone_size: -
j_call: TRBJ1-5
d_call: -
cdr3_nt: TGTGCCAGCACCGTGTGGGGGTTTACCAATCAGCCCCAGCATTTT
cdr3_aa: CASTVWGFTNQPQHF

v_call: TRBV15
clone_size: -
j_call: TRBJ1-2
d_call: -
cdr3_nt: TGTGCCACCAGCAGGTTGGGAAGCGGCCCGGGCTACACCTTC
cdr3_aa: CATSRLGSGPGYTF

v_call: TRBV7-2
clone_size: -
j_call: TRBJ1-5
d_call: -
cdr3_nt: TGTGCCAGCAGCTTAGACGGGGGGAAAGAGCCCCAGCATTTT
cdr3_aa: CASSLDGGKEPQHF

v_call: TRBV10-3
clone_size: -
j_call: TRBJ1-6
d_call: -
cdr3_nt: TGTGCCATCAGTGACCGGGGGAGGAATTCACCCCTCCACTTT
cdr3_aa: CAISDRGRNSPLHF

v_call: TRBV3-1/TRBV3-2
clone_size: -
j_call: TRBJ2-6
d_call: -
cdr3_nt: TGTGCCAGCAGCTCTAGCGGGGCCAACGTCCTGACTTTC
cdr3_aa: CASSSSGANVLTF

v_call: TRBV14
clone_size: -
j_call: TRBJ2-1
d_call: TRBD2
cdr3_nt: TGTGCCAGCAGCCAAACTAGCGGGAGGTGGAATGAGCAGTTCTTC
cdr3_aa: CASSQTSGRWNEQFF

v_call: TRBV19
clone_size: -
j_call: TRBJ2-7
d_call: TRBD1
cdr3_nt: TGTGCCAGCTCGACAGGGCTCTACGAGCAGTACTTC
cdr3_aa: CASSTGLYEQYF

v_call: TRBV6-2/TRBV6-3
clone_size: -
j_call: TRBJ2-7
d_call: -
cdr3_nt: TGTGCCAGTAGTTATTTCACCTTCTACGAGCAGTACTTC
cdr3_aa: CASSYFTFYEQYF

v_call: TRBV7-2
clone_size: few
j_call: TRBJ1-6
d_call: -
cdr3_nt: TGTGCCAGCAGCCCTCCTCGGGCTAATTCACCCCTCCACTTT
cdr3_aa: CASSPPRANSPLHF

v_call: TRBV27
clone_size: -
j_call: TRBJ1-4
d_call: -
cdr3_nt: TGTGCCAGCAGTTTATATATCAGGGGCCCCACAACTAATGAAAAACTGTTTTTT
cdr3_aa: CASSLYIRGPTTNEKLFF

v_call: TRBV5-6
clone_size: -
j_call: TRBJ1-5
d_call: TRBD1
cdr3_nt: TGTGCCAGCAGCACAGGACAGGGTCGCAATCAGCCCCAGCATTTT
cdr3_aa: CASSTGQGRNQPQHF

v_call: TRBV7-9
clone_size: -
j_call: TRBJ1-1
d_call: -
cdr3_nt: TGTGCCAGCAGCTTAGCGGCAGGACCGAACACTGAAGCTTTCTTT
cdr3_aa: CASSLAAGPNTEAFF

v_call: TRBV28
clone_size: -
j_call: TRBJ2-7
d_call: -
cdr3_nt: TGTGCCAGCAGTTCCGAGCGATATGAGCAGTACTTC
cdr3_aa: CASSSERYEQYF

v_call: TRBV6-2/TRBV6-3
clone_size: -
j_call: TRBJ2-1
d_call: TRBD2
cdr3_nt: TGTGCCAGCAGTTGGGGCGGGGGAGCAGGGAGATTCGATCCCCACAATGAGCAGTTCTTC
cdr3_aa: CASSWGGGAGRFDPHNEQFF

v_call: TRBV7-3
clone_size: -
j_call: TRBJ2-2
d_call: -
cdr3_nt: TGTGCCAGCAGCTTACGCGGAGGGGTGAACACCGGGGAGCTGTTTTTT
cdr3_aa: CASSLRGGVNTGELFF

v_call: TRBV5-4
clone_size: -
j_call: TRBJ2-3
d_call: TRBD1
cdr3_nt: TGTGCCAGCAGCCCTTGGACAGGGGGCGGCACAGATACGCAGTATTTT
cdr3_aa: CASSPWTGGGTDTQYF

v_call: TRBV7-2
clone_size: -
j_call: TRBJ2-7
d_call: -
cdr3_nt: TGTGCCAGCAGCCTAGACAGGATAAGCTCCTACGAGCAGTACTTC
cdr3_aa: CASSLDRISSYEQYF

v_call: TRBV29-1
clone_size: -
j_call: TRBJ2-7
d_call: -
cdr3_nt: TGCAGCGTTGGGTTAGGGCCTAGCGAGCAGTACTTC
cdr3_aa: CSVGLGPSEQYF

v_call: TRBV10-3
clone_size: -
j_call: TRBJ2-7
d_call: TRBD1
cdr3_nt: TGTGCCATCAGCGAAGTAGGGGGCCAACCCCTTTACGAGCAGTACTTC
cdr3_aa: CAISEVGGQPLYEQYF

v_call: TRBV5-1
clone_size: -
j_call: TRBJ2-3
d_call: TRBD2
cdr3_nt: TGCGCCAGCAGCCCTAGCGGGAACACAGATACGCAGTATTTT
cdr3_aa: CASSPSGNTDTQYF

v_call: TRBV9
clone_size: -
j_call: TRBJ1-6
d_call: -
cdr3_nt: TGTGCCAGCAGTCCCGATAATTCACCCCTCCACTTT
cdr3_aa: CASSPDNSPLHF

v_call: TRBV20-1
clone_size: few
j_call: TRBJ2-7
d_call: -
cdr3_nt: TGCAGTGCTAGAGAGCCCGACGAGCAGTACTTC
cdr3_aa: CSAREPDEQYF

v_call: TRBV6-5
clone_size: -
j_call: TRBJ2-7
d_call: -
cdr3_nt: TGTGCCAGCAGGGGCGTGGCAACAGTCTCCTACGAGCAGTACTTC
cdr3_aa: CASRGVATVSYEQYF

v_call: TRBV15
clone_size: -
j_call: TRBJ1-4
d_call: TRBD1
cdr3_nt: TGTGCCACCAGCAGAGGTGGAGGGGGCCTGGAAAAACTGTTTTTT
cdr3_aa: CATSRGGGGLEKLFF

v_call: TRBV6-5
clone_size: -
j_call: TRBJ1-6
d_call: -
cdr3_nt: TGTGCCAGCAGTTACTCGCTGACATCACCCCTCCACTTT
cdr3_aa: CASSYSLTSPLHF

v_call: TRBV6-5
clone_size: -
j_call: TRBJ2-1
d_call: -
cdr3_nt: TGTGCCAGCAAGGACGGACTACACAGTTTCTTC
cdr3_aa: CASKDGLHSFF

v_call: TRBV7-2
clone_size: -
j_call: TRBJ2-1
d_call: TRBD1
cdr3_nt: TGTGCCAGCAGCTCTACACCGGGACAGGGAACCGAGCAGTTCTTC
cdr3_aa: CASSSTPGQGTEQFF

v_call: TRBV7-9
clone_size: -
j_call: TRBJ2-1
d_call: -
cdr3_nt: TGTGCCAGCGGGGGCCTGGAGCAGTTCTTC
cdr3_aa: CASGGLEQFF

v_call: TRBV20-1
clone_size: -
j_call: TRBJ1-5
d_call: -
cdr3_nt: TGCAGTGCTAGTACTGGGGTTCATCAGCCCCAGCATTTT
cdr3_aa: CSASTGVHQPQHF

v_call: TRBV14
clone_size: -
j_call: TRBJ1-5
d_call: -
cdr3_nt: TGTGCCAGCAGCCGGGGGGCCGGGCAGCCCCAGCATTTT
cdr3_aa: CASSRGAGQPQHF

v_call: TRBV2
clone_size: -
j_call: TRBJ2-7
d_call: -
cdr3_nt: TGTGCCAGCAGTGCCATCCCCCTGGGCGAGCAGTACTTC
cdr3_aa: CASSAIPLGEQYF